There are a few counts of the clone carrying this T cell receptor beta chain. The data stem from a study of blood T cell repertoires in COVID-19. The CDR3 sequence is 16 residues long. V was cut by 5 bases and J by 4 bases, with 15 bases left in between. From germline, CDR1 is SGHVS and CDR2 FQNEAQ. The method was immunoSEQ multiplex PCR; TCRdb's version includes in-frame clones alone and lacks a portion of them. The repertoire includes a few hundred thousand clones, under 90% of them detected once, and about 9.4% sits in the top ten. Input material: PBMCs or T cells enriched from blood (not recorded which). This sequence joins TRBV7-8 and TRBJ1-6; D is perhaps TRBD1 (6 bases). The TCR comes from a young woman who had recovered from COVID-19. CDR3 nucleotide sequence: TGTGCCAGCAGCCAGCAAGAACAGGGATATAATTCACCCCTCCACTTT. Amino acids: CASSQQEQGYNSPLHF.